The 16 T cell receptor beta chains below all came from one sample that was sequenced in a study of cytomegalovirus exposure and HLA in healthy donors. The study ran its PCR with 60 Vbeta and 13 Jbeta primers. The protocol was immunoSEQ multiplex PCR, while the TCRdb copy is restricted to in-frame clones and leaves out a portion. This sample carries around 150,000 clones, roughly 85% of them seen once, and the ten largest clones take 7.5% to 9%. The sequenced sample was PBMCs. The receptors shown here come from a male donor in good health and CMV-seropositive.

The CDR3, as DNA: TGTGCCAGCACCTCGAAGGCTCCGAAAGGGGGCGAGCAGTACTTC. This sequence encodes CASTSKAPKGGEQYF. The genes are TRBV7-9 and TRBJ2-5, with a weak D call TRBD1 (6 bases). Matching the DNA end better, TRBJ2-7 makes the J call doubtful. Per the germline V gene, CDR1 is SEHNR and CDR2 is FQNEAQ (reference sequence). This CDR3 is built from 15 residues.

This clone occurred a few times. The rearrangement links TRBV2 to TRBJ1-1; 9 nucleotides line up with TRBD1. Germline lookup yields CDR1 SNHLY and CDR2 FYNNEI. This CDR3 comprises 13 residues. Losses at the gene ends were 7 bases for V and 8 bases for J; bases not matched to a gene: 8. This CDR3 reads CASTRDRVLEAFF. In DNA form, the CDR3 reads TGTGCCAGCACCCGGGACAGGGTTTTGGAAGCTTTCTTT.

This clone showed up just a few times. The chain carries TRBV6-5 and TRBJ2-5; tentative D call: TRBD2 (6 bases). Trimming left V 2 bases short and J 2 bases short, with 12 bases between. This CDR3 has 15 amino acids. Germline assignment: CDR1 MNHEY and CDR2 SVGAGI. The CDR3 loop is CASSYVSGYQETQYF. CDR3 coding DNA: TGTGCCAGCAGTTACGTTAGCGGATATCAAGAGACCCAGTACTTC.

This chain links TRBV29-1 with TRBJ2-5; 8 bases line up with TRBD2. The CDR3 totals 13 residues. Germline lookup yields CDR1 SQVTM and CDR2 ANQGSEA. V dropped 4 bases and J dropped 7; count of bases not matched to a gene: 8. In nucleotides, the CDR3 is TGCAGCGTTGGGGCTAGCGGGTTGGGGACCCAGTACTTC. Its translation: CSVGASGLGTQYF.

The genes are TRBV27 and TRBJ2-2, with D possibly being TRBD1 (5 bases). CDR3 length equals 17 residues. Germline CDR1 reads MNHEY; CDR2 reads SMNVEV (reference sequence). Trimming pared 5 bases from V and 5 bases from J, leaving 21 bases between. This CDR3 is CASSPHQGRVGTGELFF. CDR3 nucleotides: TGTGCCAGCAGTCCCCATCAGGGCAGGGTAGGAACCGGGGAGCTGTTTTTT.

The rearrangement links TRBV5-4 to TRBJ2-3; tentative D call: TRBD1 (6 bases). CDR1 and CDR2 (germline): SGHNT, YYREEE (reference sequence). This CDR3 region has 14 residues. V gave up 3 bases and J gave up 1 base, with 9 bases separating them. CDR3 sequence reads: CASSSDRRTDTQYF. The DNA for the CDR3 is TGTGCCAGCAGCTCCGACAGGCGCACAGATACGCAGTATTTT.

V and J are TRBV7-9 and TRBJ1-3, with D unclear. The CDR3 is made up of 13 amino acids. Trimming pared 0 bases from V and 9 bases from J, leaving 9 bases between. Germline assignment: CDR1 SEHNR and CDR2 FQNEAQ (reference sequence). The CDR3, as DNA: TGTGCCAGCAGCTTAGCCGGGGTCGGCACCATATATTTT. Translation gives CASSLAGVGTIYF. Based on the CDR3 plus reference TRBV7-9 and TRBJ1-3, the full variable domain is DTGVSQNPRHKITKRGQNVTFRCDPISEHNRLYWYRQTLGQGPEFLTYFQNEAQLEKSRLLSDRFSAERPKGSFSTLEIQRTEQGDSAMYLCASSLAGVGTIYFGEGSWLTVV.

This clone was observed once. The chain has TRBV5-6 and TRBJ1-2, with a tentative D call TRBD1 (5 bases). CDR3 length equals 16 residues. In germline, CDR1 is SGHDT, CDR2 YYEEEE. V was trimmed by 3 bases and J by 7 bases, leaving 22 bases between them. This CDR3 reads CASSYRVLSGIRGYTF. The DNA for the CDR3 is TGTGCCAGCAGCTACCGGGTCCTCTCAGGGATCCGTGGCTACACCTTC.

The sample holds one count of this clone. CDR3 in amino acids: CATSRSGQGAWGYNEQFF. As DNA, the CDR3 is TGTGCCACCAGCAGATCAGGACAGGGGGCTTGGGGGTACAATGAGCAGTTCTTC. The V gene is TRBV15, the J gene TRBJ2-1; 11 bases agree with TRBD1. CDR1 and CDR2 (germline): LNHNV, YYDKDF (reference sequence). This CDR3 is 18 amino acids long. The V segment lost 2 bases and the J segment 4 bases; nucleotides outside the gene matches: 10.

The chain uses TRBV5-1 and TRBJ2-1, with TRBD1 as a possible D gene (7 bases). Per the germline V gene, CDR1 is SGHRS and CDR2 is YFSETQ. Trimming stripped 4 bases from V and 6 bases from J, with 11 bases between. This CDR3 contains 13 residues. The CDR3 loop reads CASSRQGGNEQFF. CDR3 nucleotides: TGCGCCAGCAGCAGGCAGGGGGGCAATGAGCAGTTCTTC.

The chain is built from TRBV9 and TRBJ2-1; 10 bases align to TRBD2. Germline V gene lookup returns CDR1 SGDLS and CDR2 YYNGEE. After removal of 0 bases from V and 8 bases from J, the junction contained 5 bases not matched to a gene. CDR3 length: 15 residues. The CDR3 region is CASSVGEREGDEQFF. The CDR3, as DNA: TGTGCCAGCAGCGTAGGGGAGCGGGAGGGTGATGAGCAGTTCTTC.

There are a few counts of this clone. This rearrangement joins TRBV30 to TRBJ2-7; 8 bases agree with TRBD1. This CDR3 is built from 14 residues. Germline-derived CDR1 and CDR2 are GTSNPN and SVGIG (reference sequence). Unmatched junction bases numbered 6, after V lost 0 bases and J lost 5 bases. CDR3 nucleotides: TGTGCCTGGAGTGTTGGACAGGGAATCCACGAGCAGTACTTC. This translates into CAWSVGQGIHEQYF.

This clone was seen a few times. The V call is TRBV7-9, the J call TRBJ1-1; D is perhaps TRBD1 (5 bases). The V gene's germline CDR1 is SEHNR and CDR2 FQNEAQ (reference sequence). The CDR3 is 16 amino acids. Trimming stripped 1 base from V and 1 base from J, with 13 bases between. This chain's CDR3 is CASSLVRGGANTEAFF. The CDR3 region has the DNA TGTGCCAGCAGCTTAGTCCGGGGGGGAGCGAACACTGAAGCTTTCTTT.

Only a few counts were recorded for this clone. The genes are TRBV5-4 and TRBJ1-1, with 7 bases lining up with TRBD1. After removal of 0 bases from V and 1 base from J, the junction contained 9 bases not matched to a gene. This CDR3 has 17 amino acids. CDR1 is SGHNT and CDR2 is YYREEE in the germline V gene (reference sequence). The CDR3 nucleotides are TGTGCCAGCAGCTTGGGGGGGCAGGGGGTCTCGAACACTGAAGCTTTCTTT. Its protein product is CASSLGGQGVSNTEAFF.

With respect to this clone: The junction and the germline gene differ at one end; a read error may be behind it. The gene calls are TRBV10-3 and TRBJ2-7; D unclear. The CDR3 consists of 12 residues. Germline V gene lookup returns CDR1 ENHRY and CDR2 SYGVKD. The CDR3 coding sequence is TGTGCCATCAGTGAGAGAGGCTTAGAGCAGTGCTTC. It translates to CAISERGLEQCF.

The rearrangement joins TRBV27 to TRBJ1-1, with 8 bases that match TRBD1. This CDR3 has 15 residues. In germline, CDR1 is MNHEY, CDR2 SMNVEV (reference sequence). J gave up 0 bases and V 5 bases, and 5 bases lay outside the gene matches. This CDR3 is CASSRTGTLNTEAFF. The CDR3 DNA follows: TGTGCCAGCAGTAGGACAGGGACCCTGAACACTGAAGCTTTCTTT.